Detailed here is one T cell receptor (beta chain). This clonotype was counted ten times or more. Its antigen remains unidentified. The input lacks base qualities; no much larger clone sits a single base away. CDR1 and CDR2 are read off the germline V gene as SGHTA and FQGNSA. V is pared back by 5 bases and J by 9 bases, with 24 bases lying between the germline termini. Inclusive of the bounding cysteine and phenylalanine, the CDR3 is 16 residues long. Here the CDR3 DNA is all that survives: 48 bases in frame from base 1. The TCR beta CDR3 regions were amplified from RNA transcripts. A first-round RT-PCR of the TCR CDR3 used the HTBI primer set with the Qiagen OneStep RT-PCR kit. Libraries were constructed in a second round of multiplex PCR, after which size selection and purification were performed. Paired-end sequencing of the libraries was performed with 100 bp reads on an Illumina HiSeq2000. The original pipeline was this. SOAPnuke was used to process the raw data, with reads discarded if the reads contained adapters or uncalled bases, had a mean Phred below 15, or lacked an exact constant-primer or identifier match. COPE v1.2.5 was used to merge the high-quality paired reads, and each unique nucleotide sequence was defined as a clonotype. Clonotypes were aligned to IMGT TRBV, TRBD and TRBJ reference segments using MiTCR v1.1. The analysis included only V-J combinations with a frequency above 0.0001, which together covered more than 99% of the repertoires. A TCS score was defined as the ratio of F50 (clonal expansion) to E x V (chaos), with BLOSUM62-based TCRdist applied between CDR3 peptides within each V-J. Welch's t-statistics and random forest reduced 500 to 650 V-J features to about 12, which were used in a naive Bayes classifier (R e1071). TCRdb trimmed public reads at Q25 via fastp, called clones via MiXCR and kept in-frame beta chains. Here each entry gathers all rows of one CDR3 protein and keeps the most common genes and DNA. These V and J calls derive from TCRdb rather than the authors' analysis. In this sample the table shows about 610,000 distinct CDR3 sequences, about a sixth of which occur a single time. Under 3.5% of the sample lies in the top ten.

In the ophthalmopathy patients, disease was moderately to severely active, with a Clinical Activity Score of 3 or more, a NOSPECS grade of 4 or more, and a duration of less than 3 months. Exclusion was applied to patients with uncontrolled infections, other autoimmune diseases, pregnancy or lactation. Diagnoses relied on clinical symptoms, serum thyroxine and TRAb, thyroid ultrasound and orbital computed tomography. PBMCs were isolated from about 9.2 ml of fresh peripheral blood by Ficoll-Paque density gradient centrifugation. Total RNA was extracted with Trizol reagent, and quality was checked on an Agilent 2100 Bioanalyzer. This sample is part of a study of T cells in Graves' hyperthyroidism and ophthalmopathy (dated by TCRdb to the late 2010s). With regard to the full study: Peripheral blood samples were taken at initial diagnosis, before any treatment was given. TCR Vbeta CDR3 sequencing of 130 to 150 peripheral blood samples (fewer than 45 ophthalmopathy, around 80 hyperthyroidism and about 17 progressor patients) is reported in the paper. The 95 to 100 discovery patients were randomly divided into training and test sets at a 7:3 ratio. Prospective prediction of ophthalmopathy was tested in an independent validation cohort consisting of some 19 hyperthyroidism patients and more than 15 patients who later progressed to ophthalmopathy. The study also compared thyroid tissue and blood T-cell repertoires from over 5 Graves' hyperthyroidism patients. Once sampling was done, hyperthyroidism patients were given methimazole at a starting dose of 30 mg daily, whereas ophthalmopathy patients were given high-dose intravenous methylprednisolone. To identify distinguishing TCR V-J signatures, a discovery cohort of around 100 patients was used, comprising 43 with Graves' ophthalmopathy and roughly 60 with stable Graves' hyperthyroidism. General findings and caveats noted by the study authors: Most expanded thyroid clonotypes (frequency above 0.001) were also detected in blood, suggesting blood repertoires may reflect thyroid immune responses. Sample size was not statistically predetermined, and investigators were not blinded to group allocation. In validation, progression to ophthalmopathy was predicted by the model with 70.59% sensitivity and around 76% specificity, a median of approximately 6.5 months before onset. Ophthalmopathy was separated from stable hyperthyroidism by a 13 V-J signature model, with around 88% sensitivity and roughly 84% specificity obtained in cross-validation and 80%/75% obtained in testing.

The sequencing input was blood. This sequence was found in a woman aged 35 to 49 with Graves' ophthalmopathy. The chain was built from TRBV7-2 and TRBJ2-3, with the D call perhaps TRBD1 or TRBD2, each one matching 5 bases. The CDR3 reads CASSPPIGAVGGTQYF. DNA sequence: TGTGCCAGCAGCCCACCAATCGGGGCAGTCGGCGGCACGCAGTATTTT.